This TCR beta chain was observed in a study of relationships among human T cell subsets. Regarding the study as a whole: Th1, Th2 and regulatory T cells shared many CDR3 sequences. No significant subset differences appeared in V, D, J use, CDR3 length or N-additions.

Germline V CDR1 and CDR2: MDHEN, SYDVKM. Trimming cost V 5 bases and J 9 bases; bases outside gene matches: 12. The length of the CDR3 is 15 residues. To note about this clonotype: The antigen is undetermined.

CD4+CD25+ regulatory T cells came from anti-CD25 bead selection of positively selected CD4+ cells. Magnetic beads coated with subset-specific antibodies isolated the T cell subsets. From mRNA, alpha and beta CDR3 regions were amplified using semiquantitative ARM-PCR. Tagged nested gene-specific primers were used first, then communal superprimers amplified exponentially. TCRdb reprocessed the multiplex PCR reads with MiXCR, giving one entry per CDR3 protein. In the table there are fewer than 15,000 distinct CDR3 sequences, 50% to 75% of which are singletons. The sample comprised Tregs sorted from blood. The rearrangement joins TRBV28 to TRBJ1-5; 8 nucleotides line up with TRBD1. The TCR comes from a middle-aged man in good health. This chain's CDR3 is CASSPGTGDVWPQHF. The CDR3 DNA is TGTGCCAGCAGTCCCGGGACAGGTGACGTTTGGCCCCAGCATTTT. Based on the CDR3 plus reference TRBV28 and TRBJ1-5, the full variable domain is DVKVTQSSRYLVKRTGEKVFLECVQDMDHENMFWYRQDPGLGLRLIYFSYDVKMKEKGDIPEGYSVSREKKERFSLILESASTNQTSMYLCASSPGTGDVWPQHFGDGTRLSIL.